This is a list of T cell receptor beta chains from one sample in a study of blood T cell repertoires in COVID-19. Only in-frame clones appear in the TCRdb table, and some are missing; sequencing was by immunoSEQ multiplex PCR. The profile covers nearly 35,000 clones, with around 73% appearing a single time and roughly 7.5% taken by the ten largest. Sequenced sample: peripheral blood. These receptors were taken from a woman in her sixties or seventies with acute or convalescent COVID-19. Both conserved end residues are part of each CDR3. The D gene is left open where the match is weak. Size tells how often a clone was seen (once, few, many) or the class of an expanded clone, and some rows leave it out.

d_gene | abundance | j_gene | v_gene | len | CDR3aa | CDR3nt
. | . | TRBJ2-5 | TRBV7-8 | 14 | CASSLYRGQETQYF | TGTGCCAGCAGCTTGTACCGGGGCCAAGAGACCCAGTACTTC
. | . | TRBJ1-3 | TRBV28 | 11 | CASISTGTIYF | TGTGCCAGCATCTCCACGGGAACCATATATTTT
TRBD2 | . | TRBJ2-1 | TRBV9 | 15 | CASSLGTSGYNEQFF | TGTGCCAGCAGCCTCGGGACTAGCGGCTACAATGAGCAGTTCTTC
. | . | TRBJ1-3 | TRBV21-1 | 16 | CASSKVRGHSGNTIYF | TGTGCCAGCAGCAAAGTTAGGGGCCACTCTGGAAACACCATATATTTT
TRBD1 | . | TRBJ1-4 | TRBV6-1 | 16 | CASSERGRGTNEKLFF | TGTGCCAGCAGTGAAAGGGGGCGAGGAACTAATGAAAAACTGTTTTTT
TRBD1 | . | TRBJ1-2 | TRBV10-3 | 17 | CAISRTGGDMSNYGYTF | TGTGCCATCAGCCGAACAGGGGGCGATATGTCTAACTATGGCTACACCTTC
TRBD1 | . | TRBJ1-6 | TRBV6-6 | 17 | CASSPGVNLRTGPALHF | TGTGCCAGCAGTCCCGGAGTGAATCTGAGGACAGGTCCGGCCCTCCACTTT
. | . | TRBJ1-3 | TRBV2 | 16 | CASEKLLGGSGNTIYF | TGTGCCAGCGAAAAATTGCTGGGGGGCTCTGGAAACACCATATATTTT
TRBD2 | . | TRBJ2-2 | TRBV7-9 | 17 | CASSSRLTGGATGELFF | TGTGCCAGCAGCTCCAGACTAACGGGGGGGGCCACCGGGGAGCTGTTTTTT
TRBD2 | . | TRBJ2-3 | TRBV11-2 | 14 | CASSSRGARDTQYF | TGTGCCAGCAGCTCGCGGGGGGCCCGAGATACGCAGTATTTT
TRBD1 | . | TRBJ1-1 | TRBV4-2 | 19 | CASSQQSSRGTSQNTEAFF | TGTGCCAGCAGCCAACAATCGTCCAGGGGGACTTCTCAGAACACTGAAGCTTTCTTT
. | . | TRBJ1-2 | TRBV7-9 | 13 | CASSHLPINGYTF | TGTGCCAGCAGCCACTTACCCATCAATGGCTACACCTTC
TRBD1 | . | TRBJ2-7 | TRBV11-1 | 14 | CASSRRQGSHEQYF | TGTGCCAGCAGCCGCCGACAGGGATCCCACGAGCAGTACTTC
. | . | TRBJ2-4 | TRBV7-9 | 13 | CASNRQGGNIQYF | TGTGCCAGCAACCGTCAGGGGGGAAACATTCAGTACTTC
. | . | TRBJ1-2 | TRBV19 | 13 | CASSRSGNYGYTF | TGTGCCAGTAGTAGGTCAGGGAACTATGGCTACACCTTC
. | . | TRBJ1-5 | TRBV6-1 | 13 | CASSDREDQPQHF | TGTGCCAGCAGTGACAGGGAAGATCAGCCCCAGCATTTT
TRBD1 | . | TRBJ1-4 | TRBV29-1 | 16 | CSVEPGGDAPRGQRFF | TGCAGCGTTGAACCTGGTGGGGACGCCCCGAGGGGGCAAAGGTTTTTT
. | once | TRBJ2-7 | TRBV27 | 13 | CASRVGGKYEQYF | TGTGCCAGCAGAGTCGGAGGGAAATACGAGCAGTACTTC
TRBD1 | . | TRBJ2-7 | TRBV5-1 | 14 | CASSLGQGVDEQYF | TGCGCCAGCAGCTTAGGACAGGGGGTCGACGAGCAGTACTTC
. | few | TRBJ2-1 | TRBV9 | 11 | CASSVAQEQFF | TGTGCCAGCAGCGTAGCTCAGGAGCAGTTCTTC
. | . | TRBJ1-3 | TRBV28 | 15 | CASSETELSGNTIYF | TGTGCCAGCAGCGAGACAGAGCTCTCTGGAAACACCATATATTTT
TRBD1 | . | TRBJ2-2 | TRBV28 | 13 | CASRQGGTGELFF | TGTGCCAGCAGACAGGGGGGCACCGGGGAGCTGTTTTTT